This T cell receptor beta chain was recorded in a study of CD8 T cells in acute hepatitis C reinfection. Study-wide background: CD8+ T cells recognizing the HCV NS3-1073 epitope were profiled acutely and after viral clearance.

A note on this clone: The antigen is unknown.

Generated by immunoSEQ multiplex PCR, the TCRdb table keeps only in-frame clones and is missing some. Of 30,000 to 45,000 clones listed, 80% to 90% were seen once; the top ten hold 9.5% to 12%. Germline V gene lookup returns CDR1 MNHEY and CDR2 SMNVEV (reference sequence). The CDR3 extends over 12 amino acids. J was trimmed by 2 bases and V by 10 bases; bases with no gene match: 5. Whole-study findings and limits: No chronic follow-up sample yielded enough NS3-1073 specific cells. Preferential TRBV04 and TRBV06 usage appeared in all groups and was not explained by the naive pool. Bulk TCRbeta-only sequencing left public clonotype pairing undetermined.

Time point denoted: naive CD8 control sorted from an acute-time-point sample. The rearrangement links TRBV27 to TRBJ2-7, with 7 bases aligning to TRBD2. Specimen: naive CD8+ T cells from PBMCs. The source is a woman between 18 and 30 years old who spontaneously cleared hepatitis C infection. DNA for the CDR3: TGTGCCACACGCGGGGGACCCTACGAGCAGTACTTC. Residues: CATRGGPYEQYF.